This T cell receptor (beta chain) emerged from a study of CXCR3-negative and CXCR3-positive naive CD8 T cells. Through 5' RACE with UMI labels, the TRB cDNA libraries were prepared. TCRdb reworked the 5' RACE reads into one entry per CDR3 protein, no DNA. The sample's table shows tens of thousands of distinct CDR3 sequences. Germline lookup yields CDR1 SEHNR and CDR2 FQNEAQ (reference sequence). The CDR3 runs 16 residues. V usage is TRBV7-9 and J usage is TRBJ2-1; the TCRdb D gene call, TRBD1, has no DNA to confirm it. The source material was memory CD8+ T cells from blood. This TCR was recovered from a human donor in good health. Some clones in this sample may be carry-over from other donors' samples. The CDR3 spells CASSSVRTGSYNEQFF.